This TCR beta chain stems from a study of cytomegalovirus exposure and HLA in healthy donors. Study observations and caveats: The authors excluded some V segments, including TRBV6-2 and TRBV6-3, as indistinguishable. The likely explanation for a cluster of highly shared sequence variants was sequencing artifact. Researchers reported in a later analysis that a missense DCLRE1C variant was tied to TCR beta V- and J-gene trimming.

Germline CDR1 is MGHDK and CDR2 is SYGVNS. Trimming took 8 bases from V and 10 from J, leaving 15 bases between them. The length of the CDR3 is 13 residues. A note on this clone: What it binds is unknown.

The PCR employed 60 Vbeta primers together with 13 Jbeta primers. Method: immunoSEQ multiplex PCR; TCRdb's copy keeps in-frame clones and lacks some. The sample consists of 60,000 to 65,000 clones, roughly 74% of them appearing once. The rearrangement uses TRBV25-1 and TRBJ1-6; no clear D. This receptor was taken from a woman between 40 and 55 years old in good health and CMV-seropositive. The sequencing input was PBMCs. CDR3 DNA: TGTGCCAGCGGAGGTGGGGTTCGATCACCCCTCCACTTT. Amino acid sequence: CASGGGVRSPLHF.